The source of this T cell receptor (beta chain) is a study of Graves' ophthalmopathy and Graves' hyperthyroidism. The CDR3 is made up of 16 amino acids. Germline V gene data show CDR1 as ENHRY and CDR2 as SYGVKD. The J segment lost 5 bases and the V segment lost 0 bases, leaving 7 bases of the junction unmatched. Whole-study results and caveats: Most clonotypes expanded in thyroid above 0.001 frequency were present in blood too. Sensitivity of 65% to 71% and specificity of under 85% were achieved by the model that predicted ophthalmopathy progression.

RNA transcripts provided the template for amplifying TCR beta CDR3 regions. A first-round RT-PCR used HTBI primers, followed by a second-round multiplex PCR. TCRdb analysed the multiplex PCR reads with MiXCR anew, one entry per CDR3 protein. The sample lists 620,000 or so distinct CDR3 sequences; 20% to 25% were seen once. The sample holds many counts of this clonotype. The antigen is undetermined. Sample: peripheral blood. V is TRBV10-3 and J is TRBJ2-7, with 10 positions matching TRBD1. This receptor was identified in a woman aged 18-29 years with stable Graves' hyperthyroidism. Some clones in this sample may be carry-over from other donors' samples. The CDR3 spells CAISESPGQGQDEQYF. The CDR3 nucleotides read TGTGCCATCAGTGAGTCTCCGGGACAGGGGCAGGACGAGCAGTACTTC.